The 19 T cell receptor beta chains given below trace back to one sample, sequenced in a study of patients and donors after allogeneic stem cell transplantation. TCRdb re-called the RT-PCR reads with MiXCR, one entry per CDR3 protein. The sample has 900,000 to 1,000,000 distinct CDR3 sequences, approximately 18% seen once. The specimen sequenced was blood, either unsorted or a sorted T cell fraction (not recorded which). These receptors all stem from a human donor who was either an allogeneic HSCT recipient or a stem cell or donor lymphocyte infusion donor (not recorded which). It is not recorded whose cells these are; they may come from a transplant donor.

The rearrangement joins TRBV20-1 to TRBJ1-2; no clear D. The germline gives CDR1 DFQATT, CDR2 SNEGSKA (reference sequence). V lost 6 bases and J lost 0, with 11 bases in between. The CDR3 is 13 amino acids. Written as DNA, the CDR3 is TGCAGTGCCAAAGGAAAAGCTAACTATGGCTACACCTTC. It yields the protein CSAKGKANYGYTF.

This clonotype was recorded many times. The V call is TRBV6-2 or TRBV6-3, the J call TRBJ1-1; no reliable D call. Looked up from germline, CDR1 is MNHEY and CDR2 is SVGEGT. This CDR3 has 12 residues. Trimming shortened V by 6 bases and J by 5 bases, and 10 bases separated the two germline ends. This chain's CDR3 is CASSNRGTEAFF. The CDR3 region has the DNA TGTGCCAGCAGCAACAGAGGGACTGAAGCTTTCTTT.

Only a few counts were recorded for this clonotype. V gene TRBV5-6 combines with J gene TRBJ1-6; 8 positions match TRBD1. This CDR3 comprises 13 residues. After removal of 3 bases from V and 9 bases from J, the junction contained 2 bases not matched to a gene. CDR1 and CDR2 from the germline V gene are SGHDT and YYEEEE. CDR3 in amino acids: CASSSTGASPLHF. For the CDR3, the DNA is TGTGCCAGCAGCTCGACAGGGGCTTCACCCCTCCACTTT.

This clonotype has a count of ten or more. CDR3 residues: CASSPLGRKTYQPQHF. CDR3 in DNA: TGTGCCAGCAGTCCGCTGGGACGGAAGACCTATCAGCCCCAGCATTTT. The V and J genes are TRBV6-1 and TRBJ1-5; TRBD1 is a possible D gene (5 bases). The CDR3 runs 16 residues. The V end was cut by 5 bases, the J end by 5 bases, with 19 bases between. Germline values: CDR1 MNHNS, CDR2 SASEGT.

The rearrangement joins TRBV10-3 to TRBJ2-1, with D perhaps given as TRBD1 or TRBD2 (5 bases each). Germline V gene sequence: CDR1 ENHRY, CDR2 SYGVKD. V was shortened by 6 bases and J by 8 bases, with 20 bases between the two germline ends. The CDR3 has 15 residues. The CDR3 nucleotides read TGTGCCATCAGGGGGGTTAGCCTGAGTGTCGATGAGCAGTTCTTC. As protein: CAIRGVSLSVDEQFF.

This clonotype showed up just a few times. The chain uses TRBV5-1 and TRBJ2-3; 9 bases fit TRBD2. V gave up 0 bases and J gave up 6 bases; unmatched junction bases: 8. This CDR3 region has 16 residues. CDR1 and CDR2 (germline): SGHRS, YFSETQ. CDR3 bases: TGCGCCAGCAGCTTGGAGGGCGGGGGGGCCGTTGATACGCAGTATTTT. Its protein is CASSLEGGGAVDTQYF. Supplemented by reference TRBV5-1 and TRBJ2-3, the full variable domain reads KAGVTQTPRYLIKTRGQQVTLSCSPISGHRSVSWYQQTPGQGLQFLFEYFSETQRNKGNFPGRFSGRQFSNSRSEMNVSTLELGDSALYLCASSLEGGGAVDTQYFGPGTRLTVL.

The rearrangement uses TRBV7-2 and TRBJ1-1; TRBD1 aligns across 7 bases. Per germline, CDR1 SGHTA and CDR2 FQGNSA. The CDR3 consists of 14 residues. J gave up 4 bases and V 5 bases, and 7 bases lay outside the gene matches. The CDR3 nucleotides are TGTGCCAGCAGCAAGAGGGGACAGTCCACTGAAGCTTTCTTT. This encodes CASSKRGQSTEAFF.

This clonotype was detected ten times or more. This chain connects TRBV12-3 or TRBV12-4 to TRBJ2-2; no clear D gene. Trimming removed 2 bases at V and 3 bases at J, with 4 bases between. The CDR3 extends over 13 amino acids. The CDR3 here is CASSLLDTGELFF. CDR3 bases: TGTGCCAGCAGTTTACTGGACACCGGGGAGCTGTTTTTT.

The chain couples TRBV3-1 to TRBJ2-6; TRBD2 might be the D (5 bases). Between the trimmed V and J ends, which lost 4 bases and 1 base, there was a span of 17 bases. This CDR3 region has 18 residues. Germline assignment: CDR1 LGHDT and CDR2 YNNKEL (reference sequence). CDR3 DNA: TGTGCCAGCAGCCCCCACACCCTCGGGGAGTCTGGGGCCAACGTCCTGACTTTC. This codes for CASSPHTLGESGANVLTF.

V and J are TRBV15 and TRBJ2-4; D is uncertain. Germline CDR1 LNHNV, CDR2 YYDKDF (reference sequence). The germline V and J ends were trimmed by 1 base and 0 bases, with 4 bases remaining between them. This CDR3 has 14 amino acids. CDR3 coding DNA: TGTGCCACCAGCAGAGTTTCAGCCAAAAACATTCAGTACTTC. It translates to CATSRVSAKNIQYF.

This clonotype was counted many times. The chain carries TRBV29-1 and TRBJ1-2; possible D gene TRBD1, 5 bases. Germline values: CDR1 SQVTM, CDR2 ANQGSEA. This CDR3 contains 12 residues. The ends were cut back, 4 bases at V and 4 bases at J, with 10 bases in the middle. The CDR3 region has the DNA TGCAGCGTTGCCGACAGTCTCTATGGCTACACCTTC. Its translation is CSVADSLYGYTF. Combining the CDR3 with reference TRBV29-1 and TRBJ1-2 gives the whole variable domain SAVISQKPSRDICQRGTSLTIQCQVDSQVTMMFWYRQQPGQSLTLIATANQGSEATYESGFVIDKFPISRPNLTFSTLTVSNMSPEDSSIYLCSVADSLYGYTFGSGTRLTVV.

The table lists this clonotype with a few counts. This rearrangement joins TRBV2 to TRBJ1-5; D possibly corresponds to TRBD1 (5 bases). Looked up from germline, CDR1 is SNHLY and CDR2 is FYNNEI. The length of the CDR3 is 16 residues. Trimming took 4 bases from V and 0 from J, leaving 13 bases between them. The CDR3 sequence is CASSAGPAISNQPQHF. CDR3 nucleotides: TGTGCCAGCAGTGCGGGACCGGCTATTAGCAATCAGCCCCAGCATTTT.

The CDR3 DNA sequence: TGTGCCAGCAGTTGGGGTTTCCTTCTGTTCCATGAGCAGTTCTTC. Translating gives CASSWGFLLFHEQFF. The chain combines TRBV12-3 or TRBV12-4 with TRBJ2-1; D remains ambiguous. The V and J ends lost 4 bases and 8 bases respectively, with 18 bases between them. This CDR3 has 15 residues.

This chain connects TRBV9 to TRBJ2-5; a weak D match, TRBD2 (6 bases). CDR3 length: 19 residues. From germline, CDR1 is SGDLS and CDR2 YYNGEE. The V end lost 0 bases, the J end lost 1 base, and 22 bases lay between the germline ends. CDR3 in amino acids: CASSVAAEALGGFQETQYF. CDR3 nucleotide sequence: TGTGCCAGCAGCGTAGCAGCGGAAGCACTGGGGGGTTTCCAAGAGACCCAGTACTTC.

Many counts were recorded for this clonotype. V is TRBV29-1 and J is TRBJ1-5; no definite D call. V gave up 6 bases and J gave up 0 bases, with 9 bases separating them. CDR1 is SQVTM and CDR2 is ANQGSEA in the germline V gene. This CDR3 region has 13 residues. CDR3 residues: CSVRHSSNQPQHF. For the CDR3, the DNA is TGCAGCGTCAGACACAGTAGCAATCAGCCCCAGCATTTT.

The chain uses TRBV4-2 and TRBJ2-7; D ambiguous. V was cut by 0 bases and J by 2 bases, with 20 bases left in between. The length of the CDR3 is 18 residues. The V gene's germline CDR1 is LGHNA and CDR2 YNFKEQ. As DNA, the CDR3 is TGTGCCAGCAGCCAAGATCAGTACACCTCGGAGTTAACCTACGAGCAGTACTTC. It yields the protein CASSQDQYTSELTYEQYF.

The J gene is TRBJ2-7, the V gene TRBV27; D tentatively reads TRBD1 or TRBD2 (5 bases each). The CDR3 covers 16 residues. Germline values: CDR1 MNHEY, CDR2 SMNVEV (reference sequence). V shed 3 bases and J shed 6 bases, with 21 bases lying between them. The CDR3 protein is CASSFLLRDGHTEQYF. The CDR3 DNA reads TGTGCCAGCAGTTTCCTTCTTAGGGACGGTCATACCGAGCAGTACTTC.

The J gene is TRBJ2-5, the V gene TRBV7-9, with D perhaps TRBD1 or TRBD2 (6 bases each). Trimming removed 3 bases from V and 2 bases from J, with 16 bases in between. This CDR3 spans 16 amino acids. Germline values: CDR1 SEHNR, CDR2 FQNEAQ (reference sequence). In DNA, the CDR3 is TGTGCCAGCAGCTTTATGTTCCGGGGGCTACAAGAGACCCAGTACTTC. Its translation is CASSFMFRGLQETQYF.

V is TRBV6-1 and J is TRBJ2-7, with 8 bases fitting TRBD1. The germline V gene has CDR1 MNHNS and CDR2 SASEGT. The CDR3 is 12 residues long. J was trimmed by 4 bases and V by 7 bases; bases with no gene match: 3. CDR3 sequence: CASKQGVYEQYF. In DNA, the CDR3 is TGTGCCAGCAAACAGGGGGTGTACGAGCAGTACTTC.